The 14 T cell receptor beta chains in this list originate from one sample, sequenced in a study of blood T cell repertoires in COVID-19. Profiling relied on immunoSEQ multiplex PCR, and the TCRdb table lists in-frame clones only, not all of them. The profile shows about 270,000 clones, around 86% of them singletons. What was sequenced was peripheral blood. Receptor source: a man in his forties with active or convalescent COVID-19.

The gene calls are TRBV5-1 and TRBJ1-1, with 8 bases matching TRBD1. Germline lookup yields CDR1 SGHRS and CDR2 YFSETQ. Germline trimming cut 4 bases from V and 3 bases from J; bases unmatched to any gene: 8. The CDR3 totals 15 residues. CDR3 nucleotides: TGCGCCAGCAGCCCCAGGGGGCGTGGGGACACTGAAGCTTTCTTT. It translates to CASSPRGRGDTEAFF. The variable domain in full, with the rest retrieved from reference TRBV5-1 and TRBJ1-1, is KAGVTQTPRYLIKTRGQQVTLSCSPISGHRSVSWYQQTPGQGLQFLFEYFSETQRNKGNFPGRFSGRQFSNSRSEMNVSTLELGDSALYLCASSPRGRGDTEAFFGQGTRLTVV.

This sequence joins TRBV18 and TRBJ2-5; 7 nucleotides match TRBD1. V was clipped by 4 bases and J by 5 bases; unmatched bases: 4. The germline V gene encodes CDR1 KGHSH and CDR2 LQKENI. The CDR3 sequence is 13 residues long. CDR3 nucleotides: TGTGCCAGCTCACTTACAGGGGATGAGACCCAGTACTTC. This translates into CASSLTGDETQYF.

V is TRBV5-6 and J is TRBJ1-3; 10 nucleotides line up with TRBD1. The CDR3 totals 15 residues. Germline V gives CDR1 SGHDT, CDR2 YYEEEE. V lost 5 bases and J lost 0; bases outside the gene matches: 2. CDR3: CASRRTGGSGNTIYF. The CDR3 DNA is TGTGCCAGCAGACGGACAGGGGGCTCTGGAAACACCATATATTTT.

The sample holds one count of this clone. The chain employs TRBV6-1 and TRBJ2-3; 12 nucleotides align to TRBD2. Germline V CDR1 and CDR2: MNHNS, SASEGT. With V trimmed by 0 bases and J by 2 bases, 3 bases remained unmatched. CDR3 length: 17 amino acids. The CDR3 nucleotides read TGTGCCAGCAGTGAAGCTGGACTAGCGGGGACCACAGATACGCAGTATTTT. As protein: CASSEAGLAGTTDTQYF.

The chain couples TRBV28 to TRBJ1-4, with a weak D call TRBD1 (6 bases). The germline gives CDR1 MDHEN, CDR2 SYDVKM. The length of the CDR3 is 15 residues. V was pared by 6 bases and J by 5 bases, with 16 bases between. The DNA for the CDR3 is TGTGCCAGCAGCTCCTCGAGGCAGGGGAATGAAAAACTGTTTTTT. This encodes CASSSSRQGNEKLFF.

V usage is TRBV9 and J usage is TRBJ2-1, with 7 positions matching TRBD1. Germline-derived CDR1 and CDR2 are SGDLS and YYNGEE. V dropped 2 bases and J dropped 9; count of bases not matched to a gene: 8. The CDR3 length is 14 residues. CDR3 residues: CASSVTTGSTEQFF. CDR3 nucleotides: TGTGCCAGCAGCGTGACGACAGGGTCGACTGAGCAGTTCTTC.

V usage is TRBV11-1 and J usage is TRBJ1-6; the D gene is possibly TRBD1 (6 bases). The germline V gene encodes CDR1 SGHAT and CDR2 FQDESV (reference sequence). The CDR3 is 16 amino acids. V lost 6 bases, J lost 5 bases, and 17 bases lay in between. Written as DNA, the CDR3 is TGTGCCAGCAGTTACCGGGCGACAGGAAATAATTCACCCCTCCACTTT. Translation gives CASSYRATGNNSPLHF.

To note about this clone: Other DNA variants within this sample encode the same CDR3. The genes are TRBV10-3 and TRBJ2-5; TRBD1 matches 9 bases. The CDR3 contains 18 residues. The trim removed 5 bases at V and 1 base at J, leaving 14 bases unmatched. The germline gives CDR1 ENHRY, CDR2 SYGVKD. CDR3 nucleotide sequence: TGTGCCATCAGTCCCGGGACAGGGAGCTCACTGGCCCAAGAGACCCAGTACTTC. It codes for CAISPGTGSSLAQETQYF.

The V gene is TRBV4-1, the J gene TRBJ2-1; tentative D call: TRBD1 (5 bases). The CDR3 extends over 13 amino acids. The germline V gene encodes CDR1 MGHRA and CDR2 YSYEKL. V was cut by 6 bases and J by 6 bases, with 12 bases left in between. This chain's CDR3 is CASRWGERNEQFF. CDR3 DNA sequence: TGCGCCAGCAGATGGGGCGAGCGCAATGAGCAGTTCTTC.

As for this clone: The sample contains more than one DNA sequence encoding this CDR3. The chain links TRBV3-1 (or the pseudogene TRBV3-2) to TRBJ1-2, with D possibly being TRBD1 (5 bases). Germline CDR1 LGHDT, CDR2 YNNKEL (reference sequence). V lost 3 bases to trimming and J lost 1 base, with 6 bases between them. The CDR3 consists of 13 residues. CDR3 coding DNA: TGTGCCAGCAGCCAGCAGGGTAACTATGGCTACACCTTC. Its translation is CASSQQGNYGYTF.

Here the CDR3 reads CASSRGQLIFYGYTF. CDR3 coding DNA: TGTGCCAGCAGCCGAGGACAGCTGATATTCTATGGCTACACCTTC. V usage is TRBV5-4 and J usage is TRBJ1-2; TRBD1 might be the D (6 bases). Germline loops: CDR1 SGHNT, CDR2 YYREEE (reference sequence). This CDR3 comprises 15 residues. V was shortened by 4 bases and J by 4 bases, with 17 bases between the two germline ends.

The chain combines TRBV6-5 with TRBJ2-5, with 11 bases fitting TRBD2. This CDR3 comprises 15 residues. V lost 4 bases and J lost 2; bases outside the gene matches: 3. Germline lookup yields CDR1 MNHEY and CDR2 SVGAGI. Here the CDR3 reads CASSSWTSGQETQYF. DNA of the CDR3: TGTGCCAGCAGTTCCTGGACTAGCGGGCAAGAGACCCAGTACTTC.

V gene TRBV2 combines with J gene TRBJ2-5; perhaps TRBD2 as D (7 bases). Trimming removed 11 bases from V and 7 bases from J, with 23 bases in between. The CDR3 consists of 14 residues. CDR1 and CDR2 from the germline V gene are SNHLY and FYNNEI. DNA for the CDR3: TGTGCCGGCGGCGACGAGGGGGGGTCTGGGACCCAGTACTTC. It yields the protein CAGGDEGGSGTQYF.

V is TRBV27 and J is TRBJ1-6; 10 nucleotides line up with TRBD1. The junction had 7 bases not matched to a gene; V was cut back by 3 bases and J by 8 bases. Germline V lookup: CDR1 MNHEY, CDR2 SMNVEV (reference sequence). CDR3 length: 16 amino acids. CDR3 region: CASSLGQGWTDSPLHF. CDR3 nucleotides: TGTGCCAGCAGTTTGGGACAGGGGTGGACAGATTCACCCCTCCACTTT.